This entry concerns a single T cell receptor beta chain. The data were taken from a study of blood T cell repertoires in COVID-19. For the study at large: T cells, B-cell-depleted T cells, or PBMCs provided the cDNA or gDNA that served as material.

In the source study's methods: It was from reference gene primer amplification that nucleated cell counts were estimated. The data were produced by immunoSEQ multiplex PCR, yet TCRdb's version contains in-frame clones alone and is incomplete. That table gives V, J and clone size, and the DNA gave D and trimming. The data hold about 230,000 clones, with 81% observed a single time. V dropped 0 bases and J dropped 8; count of bases not matched to a gene: 4. CDR1 is SGHAT and CDR2 is FQNNGV in the germline V gene. The CDR3 is 14 residues long. The TCR sequence derives from a woman aged 80 or over with acute or convalescent COVID-19. The chain couples TRBV11-2 to TRBJ2-1; 7 nucleotides align to TRBD2. The sample consisted of peripheral blood. Here the CDR3 DNA reads TGTGCCAGCAGCTTAGAGCGACTAGCCCATGAGCAGTTCTTC. Protein product: CASSLERLAHEQFF.